The 24 T cell receptor beta chains below all came from one sample that was sequenced in a study of neurological immune-mediated disorders. One entry per CDR3 protein, called by TCRdb with MiXCR from the 5' RACE reads. The sample contains roughly 32,000 distinct CDR3 sequences, approximately 5.2% of which appear only once. Sequenced input: CD4+ T cells from blood. Source of these receptors: a woman between 50 and 59 years old in good health.

This clonotype was recorded a few times. The chain couples TRBV7-6 to TRBJ2-1, with 14 positions matching TRBD2. The CDR3 totals 15 residues. V gave up 5 bases and J gave up 9 bases; unmatched junction bases: 6. Germline V gene lookup returns CDR1 SGHVS and CDR2 FNYEAQ. The CDR3 reads CASSLVGLAGGEQFF. The CDR3 coding sequence is TGTGCCAGCAGCCTAGTTGGACTAGCGGGAGGTGAGCAGTTCTTC.

This chain uses TRBV28 with TRBJ2-3, with TRBD2 matching over 7 bases. Germline V CDR1 and CDR2: MDHEN, SYDVKM. The CDR3 contains 12 residues. V lost 6 bases to trimming and J lost 6 bases; unmatched junction nucleotides: 3. As DNA, the CDR3 is TGTGCCAGCAGGACTAGCCCCGATACGCAGTATTTT. Translated: CASRTSPDTQYF.

The chain uses TRBV27 and TRBJ1-6; unclear D gene. CDR1 and CDR2 (germline): MNHEY, SMNVEV (reference sequence). V lost 3 bases and J lost 6, with 9 bases in between. This CDR3 has 14 amino acids. In DNA, the CDR3 is TGTGCCAGCAGTTTTGTGCAGCCTAATTCACCCCTCCACTTT. This encodes CASSFVQPNSPLHF.

This clonotype has ten or more counts. This chain connects TRBV5-1 to TRBJ2-1, with D perhaps TRBD2 (5 bases). Germline V gene lookup returns CDR1 SGHRS and CDR2 YFSETQ. The V and J ends lost 7 bases and 4 bases respectively, with 12 bases between them. The CDR3 has 13 residues. CDR3 sequence: CASFEGEYNEQFF. The CDR3 bases are TGCGCCAGCTTTGAGGGCGAATACAATGAGCAGTTCTTC.

This clonotype was counted many times. This rearrangement joins TRBV20-1 to TRBJ2-1; 15 bases are a match to TRBD2. The CDR3 is made up of 17 amino acids. The V gene's germline CDR1 is DFQATT and CDR2 SNEGSKA (reference sequence). Trimming at V came to 3 bases and at J to 6 bases, leaving 9 bases not matched to a gene. The CDR3 protein is CSARAGLAGGRVNEQFF. The CDR3 nucleotides are TGCAGTGCTAGGGCCGGACTAGCGGGAGGGCGAGTCAATGAGCAGTTCTTC.

Many counts were recorded for this clonotype. The chain has TRBV7-3 and TRBJ2-3; D is unresolved. CDR3 size: 16 residues. V lost 0 bases and J 2 bases, leaving 12 bases between the germline ends. CDR1 SGHTA and CDR2 FQGTGA come from the germline V gene. CDR3 bases: TGTGCCAGCAGCTTAACGGCTTCGTCAACCACAGATACGCAGTATTTT. It translates to CASSLTASSTTDTQYF.

This clonotype occurred many times. The chain combines TRBV20-1 with TRBJ1-5; 7 bases agree with TRBD1. Per the germline V gene, CDR1 is DFQATT and CDR2 is SNEGSKA (reference sequence). This CDR3 has 13 residues. Trimming cost V 5 bases and J 8 bases; bases outside gene matches: 9. The CDR3 region has the DNA TGCAGTGCTGGTCAAACAGGGGCCGAGCCCCAGCATTTT. Translation gives CSAGQTGAEPQHF.

This clonotype was found many times. J is TRBJ1-3 and V is TRBV24-1; D is unclear. Germline V CDR1 and CDR2: KGHDR, SFDVKD. CDR3 length: 23 residues. V lost 9 bases and J lost 0, with 38 bases in between. The CDR3 sequence is CATRSRVKKPRGGPPISGNTIYF. DNA of the CDR3: TGTGCCACCCGAAGTCGAGTTAAGAAACCTCGTGGAGGGCCACCTATCTCTGGAAACACCATATATTTT.

This clonotype was seen repeatedly, ten times or more. This chain connects TRBV6-6 to TRBJ2-7, with 11 positions matching TRBD1. V shed 10 bases, J shed 6 bases, and the junction held 11 bases outside the gene matches. This CDR3 comprises 14 residues. CDR1 MNHNY and CDR2 SVGAGI come from the germline V gene (reference sequence). The DNA of the CDR3 is TGTGCCACGTGGACAGGGGGCTCTGTACGCGAGCAGTACTTC. Translating it yields CATWTGGSVREQYF.

By share, this clonotype ranks as medium-sized. Here the CDR3 reads CSAPVSGGVNEQFF. In DNA, the CDR3 is TGCAGTGCTCCAGTTAGCGGGGGTGTGAATGAGCAGTTCTTC. The rearrangement uses TRBV20-1 and TRBJ2-1, with 9 bases fitting TRBD2. The CDR3 runs 14 residues. V shed 5 bases and J 7 bases; nucleotides not matched to a gene: 9. In germline, CDR1 is DFQATT, CDR2 SNEGSKA (reference sequence).

This clonotype was seen repeatedly, ten times or more. The J gene is TRBJ2-5, the V gene TRBV4-3; 13 bases fit TRBD2. This CDR3 is 21 amino acids long. From germline, CDR1 is LGHNA and CDR2 YSLEER. V trimming: 0 bases; J trimming: 4 bases; junction bases outside the gene matches: 17. The CDR3 loop reads CASSQDLAQGRLAGGRETQYF. The CDR3 region has the DNA TGCGCCAGCAGCCAAGATTTGGCGCAGGGAAGACTAGCGGGAGGCAGAGAGACCCAGTACTTC.

This clonotype was recorded many times. The chain employs TRBV10-2 and TRBJ2-5; 8 bases align to TRBD2. The CDR3 loop spans 16 amino acids. V was pared by 5 bases and J by 1 base, with 9 bases of the junction left unmatched. Germline assignment: CDR1 WSHSY and CDR2 SAAADI. The CDR3 here is CASSRLAGGSQETQYF. The CDR3 DNA reads TGCGCCAGCAGTCGTTTGGCGGGGGGCTCCCAAGAGACCCAGTACTTC.

By share of the sample, this clonotype is medium-sized. V and J are TRBV25-1 and TRBJ2-7; TRBD1 matches at 11 bases. V trimming: 0 bases; J trimming: 4 bases; junction bases outside the gene matches: 5. There are 16 residues in the CDR3. The germline V gene encodes CDR1 MGHDK and CDR2 SYGVNS. The CDR3 DNA is TGTGCCAGCAGTGAATATGGACAGGGGGCTAAGTACGAGCAGTACTTC. Translated: CASSEYGQGAKYEQYF.

This clonotype was picked up many times. V usage is TRBV2 and J usage is TRBJ1-5; D is undetermined. The CDR3 contains 15 residues. V was clipped by 5 bases and J by 7 bases, with 18 bases between them. Per germline, CDR1 SNHLY and CDR2 FYNNEI. The CDR3 here is CASSFRTADGQPQHF. The CDR3 bases are TGTGCCAGCAGTTTCAGGACGGCAGATGGGCAGCCCCAGCATTTT.

This clonotype was counted at least ten times. This CDR3 is CSASQGNTDTQYF. The CDR3 nucleotides read TGCAGTGCTAGTCAGGGAAACACAGATACGCAGTATTTT. This chain connects TRBV20-1 to TRBJ2-3; tentative D call: TRBD1 (5 bases). CDR1 is DFQATT and CDR2 is SNEGSKA in the germline V gene (reference sequence). The CDR3 has 13 amino acids. Between the trimmed V and J ends, which lost 3 bases and 2 bases, there was a span of 9 bases.

This clonotype came up many times. The chain recombines TRBV7-2 with TRBJ1-1; TRBD1 matches 9 bases. With 7 bases clipped from V and 4 bases from J, the junction kept 4 bases outside the gene matches. Germline lookup yields CDR1 SGHTA and CDR2 FQGNSA. The CDR3 runs to 13 residues. The CDR3 nucleotides are TGTGCCAGCACCAAGACAGGGGGCACTGAAGCTTTCTTT. It encodes CASTKTGGTEAFF.

This clonotype was recorded many times. This chain links TRBV12-3 or TRBV12-4 with TRBJ1-2, with 7 bases fitting TRBD1. The CDR3 length is 14 residues. V lost 6 bases and J lost 5; bases outside the gene matches: 9. The CDR3 nucleotides read TGTGCCAGCAGGGACAGGCGCCTGGGGTATGGCTACACCTTC. It encodes CASRDRRLGYGYTF.

This clonotype was detected ten times or more. The rearrangement links TRBV5-1 to TRBJ1-5, with no clear D. V dropped 0 bases and J dropped 0 bases, with 7 bases sitting between them. The CDR3 consists of 15 residues. The V gene's germline CDR1 is SGHRS and CDR2 YFSETQ. The CDR3, as DNA: TGCGCCAGCAGCTTGGGGAGCGATAGCAATCAGCCCCAGCATTTT. Protein: CASSLGSDSNQPQHF.

This clonotype appeared many times. The gene calls are TRBV6-2 or TRBV6-3 and TRBJ2-1; TRBD2 agrees at 12 bases. Losses at the gene ends were 6 bases for V and 7 bases for J; bases not matched to a gene: 7. Germline CDR1 and CDR2: MNHEY and SVGEGT. This CDR3 is built from 15 residues. The CDR3 spells CASSPLAGGANEQFF. The CDR3 coding sequence is TGTGCCAGCAGCCCACTAGCGGGGGGTGCGAATGAGCAGTTCTTC.

This clonotype has at least ten counts. This rearrangement joins TRBV5-6 to TRBJ1-2, with TRBD1 identical over 8 bases. Unmatched junction bases numbered 9, after V lost 0 bases and J lost 8 bases. Germline CDR1 reads SGHDT; CDR2 reads YYEEEE. The CDR3 is 15 residues long. CDR3 bases: TGTGCCAGCAGCTTGGCGGCGCAGGGGGCTTGGGGCTACACCTTC. It yields the protein CASSLAAQGAWGYTF. Based on the CDR3 plus reference TRBV5-6 and TRBJ1-2, the full variable domain is DAGVTQSPTHLIKTRGQQVTLRCSPKSGHDTVSWYQQALGQGPQFIFQYYEEEERQRGNFPDRFSGHQFPNYSSELNVNALLLGDSALYLCASSLAAQGAWGYTFGSGTRLTVV.

This clonotype was seen many times. The chain links TRBV3-1 to TRBJ2-7; 9 nucleotides align to TRBD2. Per germline, CDR1 LGHDT and CDR2 YNNKEL (reference sequence). The CDR3 runs 15 residues. V lost 1 base to trimming and J lost 1 base; unmatched junction nucleotides: 2. CDR3 amino acids: CASSQGLADSYEQYF. CDR3 in DNA: TGTGCCAGCAGCCAAGGACTAGCGGATTCCTACGAGCAGTACTTC.

This clonotype was seen many times. The chain recombines TRBV29-1 with TRBJ1-5; no firm D call. Germline loops: CDR1 SQVTM, CDR2 ANQGSEA. This CDR3 contains 13 residues. Trimming removed 0 bases at V and 4 bases at J, with 7 bases between. The CDR3 coding sequence is TGCAGCGTTGAAGAAAACTCAAATCAGCCCCAGCATTTT. Translation: CSVEENSNQPQHF.

This chain connects TRBV28 to TRBJ1-5; TRBD1 matches at 8 bases. V dropped 3 bases and J dropped 6; count of bases not matched to a gene: 4. This CDR3 region has 14 residues. Germline V gives CDR1 MDHEN, CDR2 SYDVKM. CDR3 protein: CASSFSGGVQPQHF. Here the CDR3 DNA reads TGTGCCAGCAGTTTCTCAGGGGGCGTTCAGCCCCAGCATTTT.

The table lists this clonotype with many counts. This chain links TRBV6-2 or TRBV6-3 with TRBJ2-7; 14 bases fit TRBD2. J lost 3 bases, V lost 7 bases, and 5 bases had no gene match. The CDR3 runs to 15 residues. Germline V gene lookup returns CDR1 MNHEY and CDR2 SVGEGT. CDR3 coding DNA: TGTGCCAGCAAACCAGGACTAGCGGGAGGCTACGAGCAGTACTTC. Its protein product is CASKPGLAGGYEQYF.